This TCR beta chain was captured in a study of blood T cell repertoires in COVID-19. Across the study: The samples span acute and convalescent COVID-19 from the United States, Italy and Spain. T cells, B-cell-depleted T cells, or PBMCs supplied cDNA or gDNA.

V shed 4 bases and J 2 bases; nucleotides not matched to a gene: 2. The CDR3 contains 14 residues. Germline values: CDR1 SQVTM, CDR2 ANQGSEA. The Seattle patients, enrolled during active infection, were followed longitudinally. Per the original data handling: Estimates of nucleated cell counts were drawn from the amplification of reference gene primers. The protocol was immunoSEQ multiplex PCR, while the TCRdb copy is restricted to in-frame clones and leaves out a portion. From that table come the V and J calls and clone size; the DNA was used to work out D and trimming. Here the sample spans fewer than 350,000 clones, approximately 90% being singletons.

The chain carries TRBV29-1 and TRBJ1-4; TRBD1 matches 9 bases. The specimen sequenced was peripheral blood. This receptor was taken from a woman aged 55-69 years with COVID-19, enrolled during active disease. The CDR3, as DNA: TGCAGCGTTGGGACAGGGGTCACTAATGAAAAACTGTTTTTT. It encodes CSVGTGVTNEKLFF. Together with reference TRBV29-1 and TRBJ1-4, the CDR3 gives the full variable domain: SAVISQKPSRDICQRGTSLTIQCQVDSQVTMMFWYRQQPGQSLTLIATANQGSEATYESGFVIDKFPISRPNLTFSTLTVSNMSPEDSSIYLCSVGTGVTNEKLFFGSGTQLSVL.